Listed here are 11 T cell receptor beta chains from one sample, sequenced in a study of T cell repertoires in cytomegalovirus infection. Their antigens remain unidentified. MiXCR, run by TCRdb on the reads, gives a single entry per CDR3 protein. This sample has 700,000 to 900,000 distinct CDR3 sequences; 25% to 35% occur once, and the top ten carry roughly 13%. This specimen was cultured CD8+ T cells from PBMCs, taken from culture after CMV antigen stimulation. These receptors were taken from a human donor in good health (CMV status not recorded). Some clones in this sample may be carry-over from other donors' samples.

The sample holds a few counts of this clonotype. The CDR3 sequence is CASSPPRAVMNTEAFF. The CDR3 DNA is TGTGCCAGCAGCCCCCCCCGGGCAGTCATGAACACTGAAGCTTTCTTT. The gene calls are TRBV12-3 or TRBV12-4 and TRBJ1-1; D unclear. The CDR3 is made up of 16 amino acids. V was pared by 6 bases and J by 0 bases, with 17 bases between.

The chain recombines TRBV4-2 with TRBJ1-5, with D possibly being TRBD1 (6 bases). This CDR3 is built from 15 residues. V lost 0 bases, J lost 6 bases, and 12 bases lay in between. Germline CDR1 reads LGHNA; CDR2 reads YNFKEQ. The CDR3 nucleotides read TGTGCCAGCAGCCAAGATAGGGGGGGCAGTCAGCCCCAGCATTTT. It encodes CASSQDRGGSQPQHF.

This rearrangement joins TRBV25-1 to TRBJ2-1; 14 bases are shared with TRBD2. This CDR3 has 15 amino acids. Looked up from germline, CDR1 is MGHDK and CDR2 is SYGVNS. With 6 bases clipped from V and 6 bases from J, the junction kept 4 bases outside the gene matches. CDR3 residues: CASRGLAGGLNEQFF. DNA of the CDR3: TGTGCCAGCAGAGGACTAGCGGGGGGCCTCAATGAGCAGTTCTTC.

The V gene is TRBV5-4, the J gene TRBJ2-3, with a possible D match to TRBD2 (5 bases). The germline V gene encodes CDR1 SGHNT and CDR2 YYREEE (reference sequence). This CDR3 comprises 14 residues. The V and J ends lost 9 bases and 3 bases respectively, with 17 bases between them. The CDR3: CAIWAGLGTDTQYF. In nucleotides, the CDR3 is TGTGCCATATGGGCCGGACTGGGGACAGATACGCAGTATTTT.

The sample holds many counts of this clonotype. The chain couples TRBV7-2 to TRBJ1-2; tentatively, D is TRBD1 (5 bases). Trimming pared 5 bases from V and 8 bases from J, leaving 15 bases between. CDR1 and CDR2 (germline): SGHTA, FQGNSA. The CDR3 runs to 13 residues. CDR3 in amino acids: CASSRGAGRGYTF. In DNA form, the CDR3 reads TGTGCCAGCAGCCGAGGGGCGGGGCGAGGCTACACCTTC.

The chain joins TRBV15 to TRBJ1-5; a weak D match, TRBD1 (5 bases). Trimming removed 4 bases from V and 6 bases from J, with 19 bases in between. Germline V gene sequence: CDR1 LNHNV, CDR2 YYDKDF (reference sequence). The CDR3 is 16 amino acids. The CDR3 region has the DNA TGTGCCACCAGCACTGGGACGGACCCCGGACGTCAGCCCCAGCATTTT. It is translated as CATSTGTDPGRQPQHF.

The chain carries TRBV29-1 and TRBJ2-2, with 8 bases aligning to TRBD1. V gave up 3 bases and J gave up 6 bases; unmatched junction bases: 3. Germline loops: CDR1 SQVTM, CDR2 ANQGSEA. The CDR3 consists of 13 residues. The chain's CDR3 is CSVEGQEAGELFF. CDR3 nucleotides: TGCAGCGTTGAGGGACAGGAGGCCGGGGAGCTGTTTTTT.

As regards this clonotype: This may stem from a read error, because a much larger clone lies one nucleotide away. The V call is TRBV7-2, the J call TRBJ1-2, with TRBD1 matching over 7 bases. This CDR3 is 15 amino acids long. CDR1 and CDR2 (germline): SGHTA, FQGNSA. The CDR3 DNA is TGTGTCAGCAGCTTAGGGACAGCAGGGGACTATGGCTACACCTTC. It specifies CVSSLGTAGDYGYTF.

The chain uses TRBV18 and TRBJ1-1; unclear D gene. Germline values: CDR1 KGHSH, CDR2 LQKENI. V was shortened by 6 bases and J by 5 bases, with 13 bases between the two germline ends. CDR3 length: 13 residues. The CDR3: CASSHLRWTEAFF. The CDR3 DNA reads TGTGCCAGCTCTCACCTCCGGTGGACTGAAGCTTTCTTT.

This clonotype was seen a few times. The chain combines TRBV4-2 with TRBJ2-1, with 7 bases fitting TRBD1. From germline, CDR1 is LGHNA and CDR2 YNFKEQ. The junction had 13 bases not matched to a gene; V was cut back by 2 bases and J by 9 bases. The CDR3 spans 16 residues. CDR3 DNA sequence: TGTGCCAGCAGCCAATACTCCGGGACAGTTCTCTTTGAGCAGTTCTTC. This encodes CASSQYSGTVLFEQFF.

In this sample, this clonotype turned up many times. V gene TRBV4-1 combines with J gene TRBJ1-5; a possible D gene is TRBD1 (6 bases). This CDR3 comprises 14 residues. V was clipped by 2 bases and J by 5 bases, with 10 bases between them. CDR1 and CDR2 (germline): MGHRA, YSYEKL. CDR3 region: CASSQWTAYQPQHF. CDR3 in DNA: TGCGCCAGCAGCCAATGGACAGCTTATCAGCCCCAGCATTTT.